This T cell receptor beta chain was retrieved from a study of blood T cell repertoires in COVID-19 (TCRdb year 2020). Regarding the complete study: Samples covering the acute and convalescent phases of COVID-19 were provided by collaborators in the United States, Italy and Spain. The sample metadata nearly always contained a de-identified subject ID, COVID-19 status, age in years and sex. The material from the prospective study consisted of cDNA or gDNA derived from T cells, B-cell-depleted T cells, or PBMCs. Subjects who had been exposed to COVID-19, were actively infected with it, or had recovered from it provided the deeply sampled blood TCRbeta repertoires that made up the dataset. The samples were drawn from two sources: the first 160 participants of the ongoing ImmuneRACE study, and 1,000 to 1,500 subjects contributed by 6 global collaborators. Where HLA class I and class II types were available, the types were taken from metadata supplied by the sample provider, not from assay-based typing. A freely available public database, intended as a resource for researchers studying the immune response to SARS-CoV-2, is where the repertoires were released. Study-wide findings and limitations: How much clinical and demographic metadata was included differed by source and by participant, and the metadata was provided uncurated.

Reading the germline V gene gives CDR1 SNHLY and CDR2 FYNNEI. Its CDR3 holds 15 amino acids, cysteine through phenylalanine. Just CDR3 DNA is preserved here, 45 bases in frame from base 1. V loses 2 bases, J loses 3 bases, and the germline ends lie 10 bases apart. This clone has just a few counts. The specificity of this receptor is unknown. Base qualities are not at hand, and no much larger clone is one base apart. The immunoSEQ Assay, a bias-controlled multiplex PCR, was used to amplify TCRbeta CDR3 regions from genomic DNA. In the paper's pipeline: Within the assay, amplification of reference gene primers was used to estimate how many nucleated cells each sample contained. To quantify the absolute abundance of each unique TCRbeta CDR3 rearrangement, sequence reads were collapsed and filtered. Productive Simpson clonality was computed per sample as the square root of Simpson's diversity index over productive rearrangements. TCRdb's version of the immuneACCESS table is confined to in-frame rearrangements and falls short of the full clone set. An unresolved V gene accounts for under half of the shortfall where checked; the remainder is of unknown origin. V and J calls and clone size follow that table, whereas D and trimming were derived from the DNA. The sample table shows roughly 90,000 clones, and 85% are seen once. The top ten constitute about two fifths of the sample.

Each collaborating institution followed its own protocols to collect whole blood in K2EDTA tubes. For TCRbeta analysis, collaborators shipped samples as frozen whole blood, isolated PBMCs, or DNA extracted from either of those sample types. The sequence is built from TRBV2 and TRBJ2-2, with TRBD2 tentatively as D gene (5 bases match). This sequence originates from a man aged 80 or over with acute or convalescent COVID-19. The source material was peripheral blood. The CDR3 is CASSERGWDTGELFF. The sequence in DNA is TGTGCCAGCAGTGAACGAGGGTGGGACACCGGGGAGCTGTTTTTT.